Listed below are T cell receptor beta chains from one sample, sequenced in a study of PD-1 blockade in classical Hodgkin lymphoma. TCRdb's copy holds only in-frame clones and misses some; the assay was immunoSEQ multiplex PCR. The sample has tens of thousands of clones; around 80% are singletons. This specimen consisted of peripheral blood mononuclear cells (PBMCs), obtained before the fourth cycle of nivolumab. The receptors were gathered from a human donor with classical Hodgkin lymphoma. CDR3s include the opening cysteine and the closing phenylalanine or tryptophan. A D gene is named only where the DNA matches it firmly. Clone size is shown for a subset of rows, as once, few, many or a class of expanded clone.

V gene,clone size,D gene,J gene,CDR3 DNA,CDR3 protein
TRBV5-8,-,-,TRBJ2-1,TGTGCCAGCAGCGTTGGGGGGAGACATGAGCAGTTCTTC,CASSVGGRHEQFF
TRBV27,-,-,TRBJ1-2,TGTGCCAGCAGGATCAACAGGAACTATGGCTACACCTTC,CASRINRNYGYTF
TRBV28,-,TRBD1,TRBJ1-5,TGTGCCGTCGACAGGGGCAATCAGCCCCAGCATTTT,CAVDRGNQPQHF
TRBV29-1,-,-,TRBJ2-2,TGCAGCGCAACCGGGCCGACGAACACCGGGGAGCTGTTTTTT,CSATGPTNTGELFF
TRBV4-1,-,TRBD1,TRBJ2-1,TGCGCCAGCACCCTAGATGGACAGGGGGGTGAGCAGTTCTTC,CASTLDGQGGEQFF
TRBV5-5,-,TRBD1,TRBJ1-1,TGTGCCAGCAGCTTGTTCGTCGTGGACAGGGCGACTGAAGCTTTCTTT,CASSLFVVDRATEAFF
TRBV18,-,-,TRBJ2-3,TGTGCCAGCTCACCACCAGGGGCTAGGAAGGATACGCAGTATTTT,CASSPPGARKDTQYF
TRBV5-5,-,-,TRBJ2-1,TGTGCCAGCAGCTTGATGGTCCGGGACTTTTACAATGAGCAGTTCTTC,CASSLMVRDFYNEQFF
TRBV5-1,-,TRBD2,TRBJ2-1,TGCGCCAGCAGCGCCCTGGCGGGGGGGCAAAATGAGCAGTTCTTC,CASSALAGGQNEQFF
TRBV7-9,-,-,TRBJ1-2,TGTGCCAGCAGCTTTAGCCAGGATGGCTACACCTTC,CASSFSQDGYTF
TRBV6-1,-,-,TRBJ1-4,TGTGCCAGCAAATCAGGATCAACTAATGAAAAACTGTTTTTT,CASKSGSTNEKLFF
TRBV19,-,-,TRBJ1-1,TGTGCCAGTAGTATTAAGGGTGAAGCTTTCTTT,CASSIKGEAFF
TRBV23-1,-,TRBD2,TRBJ2-1,TGCGCCAGCAGCCGCGAGACTAGCCCTTCAAATGAGCAGTTCTTC,CASSRETSPSNEQFF
TRBV27,-,TRBD2,TRBJ2-3,TGTGCCAGCACTAAGCGGGGGACTAGCACAGATACGCAGTATTTT,CASTKRGTSTDTQYF
TRBV27,-,-,TRBJ2-2,TGTGCCAGCAGTTTATTTCCTCAGGGGGGAGTCGGGGAGCTGTTTTTT,CASSLFPQGGVGELFF
TRBV29-1,-,-,TRBJ2-1,TGCAGCACCTGGGTCGGGAGCTCCTACAATGAGCAGTTCTTC,CSTWVGSSYNEQFF
TRBV5-1,once,-,TRBJ1-2,TGCGCCAGCAGCTTGGAGGGATCCTATGGCTACACCTTC,CASSLEGSYGYTF
TRBV4-2,-,-,TRBJ2-7,TGTGCCAGCAGCCAAGATCCGGCAGGCCCCGAGCAGTACTTC,CASSQDPAGPEQYF
TRBV2,-,-,TRBJ1-2,TGTGCCAGCAGGGCCGCTCGGGCAGGACATGGCTACACCTTC,CASRAARAGHGYTF
TRBV6-1,-,-,TRBJ1-6,TGTGCCAGCAGTGGACAGCCCAATTCACCCCTCCACTTT,CASSGQPNSPLHF
TRBV30,-,-,TRBJ1-1,TGTGCCTGGAGTGCGCGGTGGGACACTGAAGCTTTCTTT,CAWSARWDTEAFF
TRBV9,-,-,TRBJ2-1,TGTGCCAGCAACGCAGGGGGGAGCTCCTACAATGAGCAGTTCTTC,CASNAGGSSYNEQFF
TRBV4-2,-,-,TRBJ1-3,TGTGCCAGCAGCCAAGATAGCCAGGACAGAAACACCATATATTTT,CASSQDSQDRNTIYF
TRBV19,-,TRBD1,TRBJ1-5,TGTGCCAGTAGTCGTCCAGAGGTCTTCATGACAGGGGGCAATCAGCCCCAGCATTTT,CASSRPEVFMTGGNQPQHF
TRBV19,-,TRBD1,TRBJ1-4,TGTGCCTCGAATCCTGCGGGACAGGGTAATGAAAAACTGTTTTTT,CASNPAGQGNEKLFF
TRBV6-5,-,TRBD1,TRBJ1-5,TGTGCCAGCAGTGGCCAGGGGGGTCAGCCCCAGCATTTT,CASSGQGGQPQHF
TRBV14,-,TRBD1,TRBJ1-1,TGTGCCAGCAGCTTGACAGGGGTTGAAGCTTTCTTT,CASSLTGVEAFF
TRBV6-1,-,TRBD1,TRBJ2-3,TGTGCCAGCAGCGAAAACTTCCGGGACAGACGAACGGATACGCAGTATTTT,CASSENFRDRRTDTQYF
TRBV28,-,-,TRBJ1-6,TGTGCCAGCAGGCAGGGGCACTCCTATAATTCACCCCTCCACTTT,CASRQGHSYNSPLHF
TRBV18,-,TRBD1,TRBJ1-5,TGTGCCAGCTCACCCGAACAGGGGCATCAGCCCCAGCATTTT,CASSPEQGHQPQHF
TRBV19,-,-,TRBJ2-1,TGTGCCAGTAGTCCCCGGACAGGGAGGGCGAACAATGAGCAGTTCTTC,CASSPRTGRANNEQFF
TRBV30,-,TRBD1,TRBJ2-5,TGTGCCTGGAGTGTACTGGGCAGGGGGTCCGCCGAGACCCAGTACTTC,CAWSVLGRGSAETQYF
TRBV6-1,-,-,TRBJ2-1,TGTGCCAGCAGTGAGAGGAGTCTTGGAGCTGATGAGCAGTTCTTC,CASSERSLGADEQFF